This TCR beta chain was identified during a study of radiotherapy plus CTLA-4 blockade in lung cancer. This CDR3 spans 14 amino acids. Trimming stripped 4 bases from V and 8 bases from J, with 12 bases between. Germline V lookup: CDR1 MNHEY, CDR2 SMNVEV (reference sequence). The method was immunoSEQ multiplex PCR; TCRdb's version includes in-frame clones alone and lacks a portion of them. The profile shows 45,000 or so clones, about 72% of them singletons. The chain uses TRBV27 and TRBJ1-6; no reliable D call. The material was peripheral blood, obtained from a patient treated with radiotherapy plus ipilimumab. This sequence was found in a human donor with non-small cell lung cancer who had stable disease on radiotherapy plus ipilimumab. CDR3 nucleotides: TGTGCCAGCAGTTGGATGGGAAGAGATTCACCCCTCCACTTT. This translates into CASSWMGRDSPLHF.